This T cell receptor (beta chain) was profiled in a study of post-analysis software for immune sequencing data. The CDR3 spans 11 residues. V lost 1 base to trimming and J lost 10 bases, with 5 bases between them. Germline loops: CDR1 SGHDN, CDR2 FVKESK. Unique molecular identifiers were present in the TCR beta cDNA libraries. About 500,000 cDNA molecules were obtained per 1 to 10 million input T cells. A single record per CDR3 protein comes from TCRdb applying MiXCR to the PCR reads. The repertoire holds under 900,000 distinct CDR3 sequences, about 53% seen once, with approximately 4.5% in the top ten. Concerning this clonotype: Its antigen is currently unknown.

Study-wide points: Analysis by F measure revealed that same-batch samples clustered strongly together. A few TRBV segments (TRBV5-6, TRBV5-1 and TRBV20-1 among them) occurred more frequently in patients than in controls. Versus controls, multiple sclerosis patients showed significantly lower diversity (normalized Chao1).

The chain links TRBV14 to TRBJ2-1; no clear D. The sequencing input was blood. The TCR comes from a girl aged 10 to 17 with multiple sclerosis. The CDR3 region is CASSQAREQFF. CDR3 nucleotides: TGTGCCAGCAGCCAAGCCAGGGAGCAGTTCTTC.